The sequence of this T cell receptor (beta chain) was determined in a study of T cell responses to AZD1222 COVID-19 vaccine. Findings and caveats of the study: Spike-specific TCR breadth and depth both grew after two AZD1222 doses. Repertoires in all cases were sampled only once the peak T cell response had passed.

The CDR3 totals 15 residues. Germline trimming cut 5 bases from V and 3 bases from J; bases unmatched to any gene: 7. Germline V gene sequence: CDR1 LNHDA, CDR2 SQIVND (reference sequence). Using immunoSEQ multiplex PCR, the repertoire was profiled, and TCRdb retains in-frame clones only, with some absent. This table holds about 100,000 clones, nearly 90% found once. On this clone itself: No antigen is known for it.

The TCR comes from an adult in good health. Sequenced material: peripheral blood, taken on day 0 of AZD1222 vaccination. The chain recombines TRBV19 with TRBJ2-4; 7 bases match TRBD2. In DNA, the CDR3 is TGTGCCAGTAGTCCCCTTGGCGGGGGCAAAAACATTCAGTACTTC. Translation: CASSPLGGGKNIQYF.